This T cell receptor beta chain was retrieved from a study of blood T cell repertoires in COVID-19. Overall study: Italy, Spain and the United States were the sources of the convalescent and acute COVID-19 samples. PBMCs, B-cell-depleted T cells, or T cells provided the cDNA or gDNA that made up the material.

Germline trimming cut 8 bases from V and 5 bases from J; bases unmatched to any gene: 10. The CDR3 totals 14 residues. Germline V lookup: CDR1 MNHEY, CDR2 SVGAGI. Per the original methods: By means of reference gene primer amplification, nucleated cell counts were estimated. TCRdb keeps only in-frame clones here, not all; method: immunoSEQ multiplex PCR. That table supplies the V and J calls and clone size; D and trimming were determined from the DNA. The sample has around 190,000 clones; about 86% are singletons. The rearrangement uses TRBV6-5 and TRBJ2-7; 9 positions agree with TRBD1. The sequencing sample was made of peripheral blood. This sequence originates from a man aged 50 to 59 with active or convalescent COVID-19. CDR3 in amino acids: CASQRPGTGNEQYF. In DNA, the CDR3 is TGTGCCAGCCAAAGACCCGGGACAGGGAACGAGCAGTACTTC.